Below, 24 T cell receptor beta chains from the same sample are listed, as sequenced in a study of T cells in Graves' hyperthyroidism and ophthalmopathy. The investigators amplified TCR beta CDR3 regions from RNA transcripts. HTBI primers were employed in a first-round RT-PCR of the TCR CDR3. TCRdb ran MiXCR on the multiplex PCR reads and lists one entry per CDR3 protein. The sample records 300,000 or so distinct CDR3 sequences, approximately 18% being singletons. Sequencing input: blood. Receptors originate from a woman in her fifties or sixties with Graves' hyperthyroidism.

This rearrangement joins TRBV3-1 to TRBJ2-2; 9 positions agree with TRBD2. The V segment lost 0 bases and the J segment 0 bases; nucleotides outside the gene matches: 2. The germline CDR1 and CDR2 sequences are LGHDT and YNNKEL (reference sequence). The CDR3 is 17 residues long. CDR3 region: CASSQEGGRANTGELFF. The CDR3 coding sequence is TGTGCCAGCAGCCAAGAGGGCGGGAGGGCGAACACCGGGGAGCTGTTTTTT.

There are a few counts of this clonotype. The gene calls are TRBV6-2 or TRBV6-3 and TRBJ2-2; D gene uncertain. Germline assignment: CDR1 MNHEY and CDR2 SVGEGT. The CDR3 length is 14 residues. V shed 2 bases and J shed 0 bases, with 4 bases lying between them. CDR3 nucleotides: TGTGCCAGCAGTTACGCGGCGAACACCGGGGAGCTGTTTTTT. Amino acids: CASSYAANTGELFF.

This clonotype was seen ten or more times. This chain connects TRBV7-2 to TRBJ2-3, with 9 bases that match TRBD2. Germline V gives CDR1 SGHTA, CDR2 FQGNSA. V was clipped by 0 bases and J by 6 bases; unmatched bases: 10. The CDR3 totals 17 residues. Written as DNA, the CDR3 is TGTGCCAGCAGCTTAGCCTCGGGACTAGCAGGTGTCGATACGCAGTATTTT. Amino acid sequence: CASSLASGLAGVDTQYF. The entire variable domain, with the rest obtained from reference TRBV7-2 and TRBJ2-3, is as follows: GAGVSQSPSNKVTEKGKDVELRCDPISGHTALYWYRQSLGQGLEFLIYFQGNSAPDKSGLPSDRFSAERTGGSVSTLTIQRTQQEDSAVYLCASSLASGLAGVDTQYFGPGTRLTVL.

This clonotype has a handful of counts. V usage is TRBV12-3 or TRBV12-4 and J usage is TRBJ1-6, with D unresolved. This CDR3 is 12 amino acids long. Trimming removed 1 base from V and 13 bases from J, with 8 bases in between. CDR3 protein: CASSLGRDPLHF. As DNA, the CDR3 is TGTGCCAGCAGTTTAGGTAGGGATCCCCTCCACTTT.

This clonotype came up a few times. The gene calls are TRBV20-1 and TRBJ1-1; D is undetermined. Germline CDR1 reads DFQATT; CDR2 reads SNEGSKA (reference sequence). This CDR3 comprises 13 residues. With 6 bases removed from V and 0 bases from J, the gap between germline ends came to 11 bases. CDR3 residues: CSASRRMNTEAFF. CDR3 in DNA: TGCAGTGCCTCGCGGCGCATGAACACTGAAGCTTTCTTT.

The sample holds many counts of this clonotype. The chain joins TRBV5-5 to TRBJ1-3; tentative D call: TRBD1 (6 bases). Germline-derived CDR1 and CDR2 are SGHKS and YYEKEE (reference sequence). The CDR3 loop spans 15 amino acids. The V end lost 7 bases, the J end lost 2 bases, and 16 bases lay between the germline ends. The CDR3 region has the DNA TGTGCCAGCGGGATCCTGGACAGACCTGGAAACACCATATATTTT. Its translation: CASGILDRPGNTIYF.

The chain is built from TRBV11-2 and TRBJ1-1; TRBD1 matches at 7 bases. CDR1 and CDR2 from the germline V gene are SGHAT and FQNNGV. This CDR3 is 14 amino acids long. Germline trimming cut 2 bases from V and 4 bases from J; bases unmatched to any gene: 4. The CDR3: CASSLWQGVTEAFF. In nucleotides, the CDR3 is TGTGCCAGCAGCTTATGGCAGGGGGTCACTGAAGCTTTCTTT.

On this clonotype itself: An end of the junction does not agree with germline; a read error may underlie this. The CDR3 sequence: CASGLATGTFASTDTQYF. The CDR3 DNA sequence: TGTGCCAGCGGTTTAGCAACCGGGACTTTTGCTAGCACAGATACGCAGTATTTT. The chain joins TRBV12-3 or TRBV12-4 to TRBJ2-3, with a weak D call TRBD2 (6 bases). The CDR3 has 18 amino acids.

The chain couples TRBV10-3 to TRBJ2-1; the D gene is possibly TRBD2 (6 bases). The CDR3 runs to 15 residues. Germline V gene lookup returns CDR1 ENHRY and CDR2 SYGVKD. V was pared by 4 bases and J by 0 bases, with 10 bases between. The CDR3 nucleotides are TGTGCCATCAGTGGCGCCGGGAGCTCCTACAATGAGCAGTTCTTC. This encodes CAISGAGSSYNEQFF.

This clonotype has ten or more counts. This CDR3 is CSARYGTGGPYEQYF. DNA for the CDR3: TGCAGTGCTAGGTACGGGACAGGCGGACCCTACGAGCAGTACTTC. The chain has TRBV20-1 and TRBJ2-7, with 8 bases aligning to TRBD1. CDR1 is DFQATT, CDR2 SNEGSKA, per germline (reference sequence). The CDR3 is made up of 15 amino acids. The V gene end was trimmed by 3 bases and the J gene end by 2 bases; junction bases not matched to a gene: 9.

This clonotype was recorded a few times. The chain couples TRBV24-1 to TRBJ2-3; the D gene could be TRBD1 or TRBD2 (5 bases each). CDR1 is KGHDR, CDR2 SFDVKD, per germline. Trimming took 3 bases from V and 3 from J, leaving 9 bases between them. CDR3 length equals 14 residues. CDR3 amino acids: CATSDGTLTDTQYF. CDR3 sequence (DNA): TGTGCCACCAGTGATGGGACGTTGACAGATACGCAGTATTTT.

The genes are TRBV3-1 and TRBJ1-6, with 8 bases fitting TRBD1. The CDR3 contains 15 residues. Unmatched junction bases numbered 5, after V lost 0 bases and J lost 10 bases. Germline V gene sequence: CDR1 LGHDT, CDR2 YNNKEL (reference sequence). The CDR3 here is CASSQDQGARSPLHF. The CDR3 coding sequence is TGTGCCAGCAGCCAAGATCAGGGGGCCAGATCACCCCTCCACTTT. The full variable domain, in which reference TRBV3-1 and TRBJ1-6 provide the parts outside the CDR3, is DTAVSQTPKYLVTQMGNDKSIKCEQNLGHDTMYWYKQDSKKFLKIMFSYNNKELIINETVPNRFSPKSPDKAHLNLHINSLELGDSAVYFCASSQDQGARSPLHFGNGTRLTVT.

For this clonotype: One base away lies a much larger clone, so this may be a sequencing read error. The chain combines TRBV20-1 with TRBJ2-3; D unclear. This CDR3 contains 12 residues. Per the germline V gene, CDR1 is DFQATT and CDR2 is SNEGSKA (reference sequence). The CDR3 region is CSAREPTDMQYF. The CDR3 nucleotides are TGCAGTGCTAGAGAACCTACAGATATGCAGTATTTT.

There are a few counts of this clonotype. The rearrangement links TRBV7-9 to TRBJ2-3, with 9 bases that match TRBD1. From germline, CDR1 is SEHNR and CDR2 FQNEAQ (reference sequence). The CDR3 spans 15 residues. V was clipped by 8 bases and J by 3 bases; unmatched bases: 9. The CDR3 region is CASQQGAFGTDTQYF. The DNA of the CDR3 is TGTGCCAGCCAACAGGGGGCGTTTGGGACAGATACGCAGTATTTT.

This clonotype was detected only a few times. The chain has TRBV16 and TRBJ2-7; no clear D. The germline V and J ends were trimmed by 2 bases and 1 base, with 9 bases remaining between them. CDR1 KGHSY and CDR2 FQNENV come from the germline V gene. The CDR3 runs to 14 residues. The CDR3 region has the DNA TGTGCCAGCAGCCAACTGGAGTTATCCTACGAGCAGTACTTC. It translates to CASSQLELSYEQYF. The variable domain in full, with the rest retrieved from reference TRBV16 and TRBJ2-7, is GEEVAQTPKHLVRGEGQKAKLYCAPIKGHSYVFWYQQVLKNEFKFLISFQNENVFDETGMPKERFSAKCLPNSPCSLEIQATKLEDSAVYFCASSQLELSYEQYFGPGTRLTVT.

In this sample, this clonotype turned up many times. The V and J genes are TRBV5-1 and TRBJ2-1; 8 bases match TRBD2. The CDR3 is 17 amino acids. V lost 4 bases, J lost 8 bases, and 17 bases stayed unmatched. CDR1 SGHRS and CDR2 YFSETQ come from the germline V gene. Written as DNA, the CDR3 is TGCGCCAGCAGCCCCTTGGGGAGCGGGAGCTTATTGGATGAGCAGTTCTTC. Translation gives CASSPLGSGSLLDEQFF. Full variable domain (missing parts from reference TRBV5-1 and TRBJ2-1): KAGVTQTPRYLIKTRGQQVTLSCSPISGHRSVSWYQQTPGQGLQFLFEYFSETQRNKGNFPGRFSGRQFSNSRSEMNVSTLELGDSALYLCASSPLGSGSLLDEQFFGPGTRLTVL.

This clonotype has only a few counts. The chain employs TRBV18 and TRBJ2-2; 8 bases agree with TRBD2. The trim removed 0 bases at V and 2 bases at J, leaving 8 bases unmatched. The germline gives CDR1 KGHSH, CDR2 LQKENI. CDR3 length: 18 amino acids. The CDR3, as DNA: TGTGCCAGCTCACCACCGCGGGGGGCTCTGGGCAACACCGGGGAGCTGTTTTTT. The encoded protein is CASSPPRGALGNTGELFF.

This clonotype was seen only once. The rearrangement joins TRBV4-1 to TRBJ1-2; no clear D. The CDR3 runs to 13 residues. The V and J ends lost 8 bases and 4 bases respectively, with 14 bases between them. Germline V lookup: CDR1 MGHRA, CDR2 YSYEKL. CDR3: CASRDGGTYGYTF. In nucleotides, the CDR3 is TGCGCCAGCCGTGACGGCGGCACCTATGGCTACACCTTC.

Notes on this clonotype: A read error may produce the germline difference seen at one junction end. This rearrangement joins TRBV5-1 to TRBJ2-5, with TRBD1 identical over 7 bases. Germline V CDR1 and CDR2: SGHRS, YFSETQ. CDR3 length equals 15 residues. CDR3 sequence: CASSLGGTDQETQYF. The CDR3 region has the DNA TGTGCCAGCAGCTTAGGTGGGACAGACCAAGAGACCCAGTACTTC.

With regard to this clonotype: Being one base from a much bigger clone, this may be a read error. The chain employs TRBV13 and TRBJ1-1, with D uncertain. Germline CDR1 PRHDT, CDR2 FYEKMQ (reference sequence). CDR3 length: 17 amino acids. Here the CDR3 DNA reads TGTGCCAGCGGCTTAGGCCAGGACCCCCCGATGACAACTGAAGCTTTCTTT. Encoded protein: CASGLGQDPPMTTEAFF. The full variable domain, in which reference TRBV13 and TRBJ1-1 provide the parts outside the CDR3, is AAGVIQSPRHLIKEKRETATLKCYPIPRHDTVYWYQQGPGQDPQFLISFYEKMQSDKGSIPDRFSAQQFSDYHSELNMSSLELGDSALYFCASGLGQDPPMTTEAFFGQGTRLTVV.

The chain carries TRBV7-8 and TRBJ2-3; no clear D. Germline-derived CDR1 and CDR2 are SGHVS and FQNEAQ. CDR3 length: 16 residues. Trimming left V 4 bases short and J 3 bases short, with 17 bases between. The CDR3 DNA sequence: TGTGCCAGCAGCTCGCCTCCTAGGAAAGGGACAGATACGCAGTATTTT. It is translated as CASSSPPRKGTDTQYF.

V gene TRBV20-1 combines with J gene TRBJ1-5; D is ambiguous. The CDR3 length is 14 residues. Germline lookup yields CDR1 DFQATT and CDR2 SNEGSKA (reference sequence). Trimming removed 0 bases at V and 10 bases at J, with 16 bases between. The CDR3 loop is CSARDRGIAEPQHF. In DNA form, the CDR3 reads TGCAGTGCTAGAGATCGAGGGATAGCGGAACCCCAGCATTTT.

V is TRBV2 and J is TRBJ1-6, with TRBD1 matching 7 bases. Germline CDR1 is SNHLY and CDR2 is FYNNEI. The CDR3 is 13 amino acids. Trimming took 8 bases from V and 6 from J; bases not matched to a gene: 4. This chain's CDR3 is CASLRDSNSPLHF. As DNA, the CDR3 is TGTGCCAGCCTAAGGGACAGTAATTCACCCCTCCACTTT.

The chain is built from TRBV19 and TRBJ1-1, with 7 bases fitting TRBD1. The junction had 8 bases not matched to a gene; V was cut back by 5 bases and J by 5 bases. This CDR3 has 14 residues. Germline V gives CDR1 LNHDA, CDR2 SQIVND (reference sequence). The CDR3 region has the DNA TGTGCCAGTAGTCCGCAGGGGGTAGCTACTGAAGCTTTCTTT. It encodes CASSPQGVATEAFF. The whole variable domain, filled in from reference TRBV19 and TRBJ1-1, reads DGGITQSPKYLFRKEGQNVTLSCEQNLNHDAMYWYRQDPGQGLRLIYYSQIVNDFQKGDIAEGYSVSREKKESFPLTVTSAQKNPTAFYLCASSPQGVATEAFFGQGTRLTVV.